The sample holds many counts of the clone carrying this T cell receptor beta chain. Its antigen remains unknown. V was clipped by 5 bases and J by 5 bases; unmatched bases: 8. The CDR3 runs 14 residues. The study, taken as a whole, reports: Tumor-infiltrating Treg TCR alpha and beta sequences overlapped most with tumor naive CD4+ T cells, then blood naive. Whole repertoires were not studied in the larger cohort, only one V-J beta rearrangement. In terms of TCR gene usage, tumor memory CD4+ T cells clustered together with blood and lymph node memory CD4+ cells, as well as with lymph node naive CD4+ cells.

Full-length variable regions came from constant-region reverse primers plus semi-nested Nested Universal Primer A PCR. From the 5' RACE reads, TCRdb called clonotypes with MiXCR, one entry per CDR3 protein. The table shows nearly 55,000 distinct CDR3 sequences, with approximately 24% occurring only once. The origin of this receptor is a female donor with breast cancer. Sequencing used tumor-infiltrating naive CD4+ T cells sorted from the breast tumor. Stated subset: naive CD4+ T cells, CD4+CD45RA+CD25-. The J gene is TRBJ1-1, the V gene TRBV12-3 or TRBV12-4; 7 nucleotides agree with TRBD1. The CDR3 DNA sequence: TGTGCCAGCAGTCCCCGACAGGGCCGGACTGAAGCTTTCTTT. This translates into CASSPRQGRTEAFF.